This T cell receptor (beta chain) was found in a study of cytomegalovirus exposure and HLA in healthy donors. A remark on this clone: The antigen is undetermined.

The study ran its PCR with 60 Vbeta and 13 Jbeta primers. TCRdb keeps only in-frame clones here, not all; method: immunoSEQ multiplex PCR. This sample carries about 150,000 clones, about 74% of them seen once, and the ten largest clones take around 3.2%. Trimming shortened V by 7 bases and J by 4 bases, and 15 bases separated the two germline ends. Germline V gene data show CDR1 as MNHNS and CDR2 as SASEGT. The CDR3 totals 14 residues. Findings and limits, study-wide: HLA alleles were associated with 15,000 to 20,000 TCR beta sequences in a later analysis at 0.05 false discovery rate.

This chain uses TRBV6-1 with TRBJ2-3, with a possible D match to TRBD2 (6 bases). This receptor was identified in a man in his forties in good health and CMV-seronegative. The sequencing input was PBMCs. The CDR3 DNA follows: TGTGCCAGCACTCCCGGGACTGGGGCAGATACGCAGTATTTT. This gives the protein CASTPGTGADTQYF.